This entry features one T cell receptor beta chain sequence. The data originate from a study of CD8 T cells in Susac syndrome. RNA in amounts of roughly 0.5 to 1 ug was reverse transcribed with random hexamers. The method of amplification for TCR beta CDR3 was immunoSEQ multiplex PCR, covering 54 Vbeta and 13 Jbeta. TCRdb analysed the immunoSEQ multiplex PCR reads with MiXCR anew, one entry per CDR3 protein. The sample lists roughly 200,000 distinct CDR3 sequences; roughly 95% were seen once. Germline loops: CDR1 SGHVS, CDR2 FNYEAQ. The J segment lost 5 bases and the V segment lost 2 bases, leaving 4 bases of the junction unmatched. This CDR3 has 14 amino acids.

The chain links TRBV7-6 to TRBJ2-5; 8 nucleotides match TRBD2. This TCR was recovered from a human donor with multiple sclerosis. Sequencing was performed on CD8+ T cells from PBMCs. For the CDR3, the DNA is TGTGCCAGCAGCTTACGGGGGGGTTCGGAGACCCAGTACTTC. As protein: CASSLRGGSETQYF. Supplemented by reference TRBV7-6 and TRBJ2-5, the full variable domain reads GAGVSQSPRYKVTKRGQDVALRCDPISGHVSLYWYRQALGQGPEFLTYFNYEAQQDKSGLPNDRFSAERPEGSISTLTIQRTEQRDSAMYRCASSLRGGSETQYFGPGTRLLVL.